The 31 T cell receptor beta chains reported below all come from one sample, sequenced in a study of OX40 agonist ivuxolimab in advanced cancers. The table came from immunoSEQ multiplex PCR; TCRdb's copy has only in-frame clones and leaves some out. The repertoire holds some 100,000 clones, with about 88% as singletons. This specimen was CD4+ or CD8+ T cells sorted from blood, taken in a trial of the OX40 agonist ivuxolimab. These receptors came from an adult with an advanced solid tumor such as melanoma, head and neck, liver or kidney cancer.

This clone has a handful of counts. CDR3 nucleotide sequence: TGTGCCAGCAGTTTGACCACTGAAGCTTTCTTT. It is translated as CASSLTTEAFF. The chain links TRBV28 to TRBJ1-1; D not certain. The germline CDR1 and CDR2 sequences are MDHEN and SYDVKM. V lost 3 bases and J lost 4, with 3 bases in between. The CDR3 runs 11 residues.

The chain links TRBV28 to TRBJ2-7; 8 bases align to TRBD2. The CDR3 is 13 residues long. V shed 6 bases and J 2 bases; nucleotides not matched to a gene: 3. Per germline, CDR1 MDHEN and CDR2 SYDVKM. CDR3: CASSTSGPYEQYF. In DNA, the CDR3 is TGTGCCAGCAGCACTAGCGGACCCTACGAGCAGTACTTC.

The V call is TRBV7-9, the J call TRBJ1-1; 9 bases fit TRBD1. The germline gives CDR1 SEHNR, CDR2 FQNEAQ (reference sequence). V lost 5 bases to trimming and J lost 6 bases; unmatched junction nucleotides: 7. The CDR3 covers 14 residues. The CDR3 bases are TGTGCCAGCAGCCGCCCGGACAGGGGCGCTGAAGCTTTCTTT. This gives the protein CASSRPDRGAEAFF.

V and J are TRBV5-1 and TRBJ1-2; D is undetermined. This CDR3 spans 13 amino acids. CDR1 and CDR2 from the germline V gene are SGHRS and YFSETQ. V lost 0 bases and J lost 6, with 9 bases in between. The CDR3 here is CASSLGSADGYTF. CDR3 nucleotide sequence: TGCGCCAGCAGCTTGGGGTCAGCTGATGGCTACACCTTC.

The chain uses TRBV5-1 and TRBJ2-4; 7 bases align to TRBD2. Trimming removed 2 bases from V and 2 bases from J; junction bases left unmatched: 1. CDR3 size: 14 residues. Germline V gene sequence: CDR1 SGHRS, CDR2 YFSETQ. CDR3 amino acids: CASSLAGTKNIQYF. The CDR3 DNA follows: TGCGCCAGCAGCTTAGCGGGAACCAAAAACATTCAGTACTTC.

This rearrangement joins TRBV5-1 to TRBJ1-2, with D tentatively TRBD1 (6 bases). V gave up 3 bases and J gave up 8 bases, with 17 bases separating them. The germline V gene has CDR1 SGHRS and CDR2 YFSETQ. This CDR3 is 14 amino acids long. CDR3 amino acids: CASSSTQGRDGYTF. CDR3 sequence (DNA): TGCGCCAGCAGCTCCACCCAGGGGCGGGACGGCTACACCTTC.

The gene calls are TRBV28 and TRBJ2-7, with a possible D match to TRBD1 (6 bases). CDR1 and CDR2 from the germline V gene are MDHEN and SYDVKM. This CDR3 has 12 residues. V lost 5 bases to trimming and J lost 3 bases, with 8 bases between them. The CDR3 loop is CASSLTGYEQYF. The CDR3 bases are TGTGCCAGCAGTCTGACAGGCTACGAGCAGTACTTC.

The chain couples TRBV18 to TRBJ2-5; D uncertain. CDR3 length: 13 amino acids. The V gene lost 2 bases and the J gene lost 2 bases, with 6 bases spanning the gap. Per the germline V gene, CDR1 is KGHSH and CDR2 is LQKENI. Here the CDR3 DNA reads TGTGCCAGCTCACCAGTCACTCAAGAGACCCAGTACTTC. Translated, it gives CASSPVTQETQYF.

The CDR3 spells CASSLKGSPEKLFF. The CDR3, as DNA: TGTGCCAGCAGTCTAAAGGGAAGTCCCGAAAAACTGTTTTTT. The rearrangement uses TRBV27 and TRBJ1-4; no clear D gene. V lost 5 bases, J lost 8 bases, and 15 bases lay in between. Germline V gives CDR1 MNHEY, CDR2 SMNVEV (reference sequence). The CDR3 loop spans 14 amino acids.

The chain employs TRBV28 and TRBJ2-2, with 7 bases matching TRBD1. Germline CDR1 is MDHEN and CDR2 is SYDVKM. CDR3 length: 14 amino acids. V gave up 7 bases and J gave up 4 bases; unmatched junction bases: 6. CDR3 sequence reads: CASTPGQATGELFF. In DNA form, the CDR3 reads TGTGCCAGCACGCCTGGACAGGCCACCGGGGAGCTGTTTTTT.

The rearrangement joins TRBV4-1 to TRBJ2-2; 8 nucleotides align to TRBD2. The CDR3 covers 16 residues. The trim removed 6 bases at V and 1 base at J, leaving 7 bases unmatched. The germline V gene has CDR1 MGHRA and CDR2 YSYEKL. This CDR3 is CASSSSGTRNTGELFF. CDR3 sequence (DNA): TGCGCCAGCAGTTCCTCCGGGACTAGGAACACCGGGGAGCTGTTTTTT.

The chain uses TRBV7-9 and TRBJ2-1; TRBD2 aligns across 8 bases. CDR1 is SEHNR, CDR2 FQNEAQ, per germline (reference sequence). Germline trimming cut 8 bases from V and 0 bases from J; bases unmatched to any gene: 9. The CDR3 spans 16 residues. CDR3 DNA sequence: TGTGCCAGCGGGCTAGCGGGTCCTAGCTCCTACAATGAGCAGTTCTTC. Translating gives CASGLAGPSSYNEQFF.

The CDR3 protein is CASSGAGEGDTQYF. CDR3 bases: TGTGCCAGCTCCGGGGCGGGAGAGGGAGATACGCAGTATTTT. The chain carries TRBV7-3 and TRBJ2-3; 7 bases line up with TRBD2. The germline CDR1 and CDR2 sequences are SGHTA and FQGTGA. CDR3 size: 14 residues. V lost 8 bases and J lost 5; bases outside the gene matches: 10.

CDR3 nucleotide sequence: TGTGCCAGCTCACCAGGGACAGCATCTTTGACCGGGGAGCTGTTTTTT. This codes for CASSPGTASLTGELFF. The chain couples TRBV18 to TRBJ2-2, with 7 bases lining up with TRBD1. Per the germline V gene, CDR1 is KGHSH and CDR2 is LQKENI. CDR3 length: 16 residues. The V segment lost 2 bases and the J segment 5 bases; nucleotides outside the gene matches: 8. The full variable domain, rest sourced from reference TRBV18 and TRBJ2-2, is NAGVMQNPRHLVRRRGQEARLRCSPMKGHSHVYWYRQLPEEGLKFMVYLQKENIIDESGMPKERFSAEFPKEGPSILRIQQVVRGDSAAYFCASSPGTASLTGELFFGEGSRLTVL.

The chain has TRBV4-2 and TRBJ2-2; D gene uncertain. Trimming left V 1 base short and J 4 bases short, with 7 bases between. The CDR3 runs to 14 residues. Per germline, CDR1 LGHNA and CDR2 YNFKEQ. CDR3 sequence (DNA): TGTGCCAGCAGCCAAGTTACAGTCACCGGGGAGCTGTTTTTT. This sequence encodes CASSQVTVTGELFF.

This chain connects TRBV5-4 to TRBJ2-3; TRBD2 matches 12 bases. The CDR3 contains 16 residues. The ends lost 4 bases at V and 4 bases at J; junction bases unmatched: 7. Per germline, CDR1 SGHNT and CDR2 YYREEE (reference sequence). DNA of the CDR3: TGTGCCAGCAGCGTAGGACTAGCGGGGCTATCAGATACGCAGTATTTT. It codes for CASSVGLAGLSDTQYF.

This chain links TRBV9 with TRBJ1-3, with 7 positions matching TRBD1. CDR3 size: 14 residues. V was clipped by 4 bases and J by 3 bases; unmatched bases: 4. Germline CDR1 is SGDLS and CDR2 is YYNGEE. CDR3 amino acids: CASSQGGGGNTIYF. The CDR3 region has the DNA TGTGCCAGCAGCCAGGGGGGAGGTGGAAACACCATATATTTT.

This chain connects TRBV2 to TRBJ2-4; D not certain. V gave up 6 bases and J gave up 6 bases, with 15 bases separating them. The CDR3 is 14 residues long. Germline V gene lookup returns CDR1 SNHLY and CDR2 FYNNEI. CDR3 in amino acids: CASSASPGGNIQYF. CDR3 nucleotide sequence: TGTGCCAGCAGCGCAAGCCCCGGCGGAAACATTCAGTACTTC.

The V and J genes are TRBV5-5 and TRBJ2-7; D is ambiguous. The V end was cut by 4 bases, the J end by 3 bases, with 14 bases between. The CDR3 totals 14 residues. The germline V gene encodes CDR1 SGHKS and CDR2 YYEKEE (reference sequence). The CDR3 DNA reads TGTGCCAGCAGCCCCGTCCCCGAACTCTACGAGCAGTACGTC. It translates to CASSPVPELYEQYV.

CDR3 sequence: CASSISGSWGTEAFF. The CDR3 nucleotides read TGTGCCAGCAGTATATCGGGGTCCTGGGGCACTGAAGCTTTCTTT. The chain joins TRBV6-1 to TRBJ1-1; D call uncertain. V was cut by 5 bases and J by 4 bases, with 17 bases left in between. This CDR3 is built from 15 residues. In germline, CDR1 is MNHNS, CDR2 SASEGT.

This chain connects TRBV7-9 to TRBJ2-1; TRBD2 matches at 10 bases. J lost 7 bases, V lost 0 bases, and 3 bases had no gene match. The CDR3 spans 15 residues. Germline CDR1 and CDR2: SEHNR and FQNEAQ (reference sequence). CDR3 sequence: CASSLAQREGNEQFF. As DNA, the CDR3 is TGTGCCAGCAGCTTAGCGCAGCGGGAGGGGAATGAGCAGTTCTTC. The complete variable domain, with remaining parts taken from reference TRBV7-9 and TRBJ2-1, reads DTGVSQNPRHKITKRGQNVTFRCDPISEHNRLYWYRQTLGQGPEFLTYFQNEAQLEKSRLLSDRFSAERPKGSFSTLEIQRTEQGDSAMYLCASSLAQREGNEQFFGPGTRLTVL.

The chain recombines TRBV28 with TRBJ2-7; 8 bases match TRBD2. CDR3 length equals 16 residues. Trimming removed 2 bases from V and 2 bases from J; junction bases left unmatched: 8. The germline V gene has CDR1 MDHEN and CDR2 SYDVKM. In DNA form, the CDR3 reads TGTGCCAGCAGTTTAACCGGGGGAGCGGGAGCCTACGAGCAGTACTTC. It translates to CASSLTGGAGAYEQYF.

The V call is TRBV5-4, the J call TRBJ1-5; a weak D match, TRBD1 (5 bases). CDR3 length equals 15 residues. The germline CDR1 and CDR2 sequences are SGHNT and YYREEE (reference sequence). Deletions cut 3 bases from V and 2 bases from J, with 12 bases between. The CDR3 reads CASSYGGRGNQPQHF. Written as DNA, the CDR3 is TGTGCCAGCAGCTACGGGGGTCGTGGCAATCAGCCCCAGCATTTT.

The CDR3 region has the DNA TGTGCCACAGAAGGGGGAGGGGGGAACACTGAAGCTTTCTTT. Translated: CATEGGGGNTEAFF. V gene TRBV28 combines with J gene TRBJ1-1; TRBD1 is a possible D gene (6 bases). This CDR3 contains 14 residues. Germline V lookup: CDR1 MDHEN, CDR2 SYDVKM. Trimming cost V 10 bases and J 1 base, with 16 bases left between them.

Only one count was recorded for this clone. The genes are TRBV7-9 and TRBJ1-5; the D is unclear. The CDR3 sequence is 16 residues long. V was pared by 5 bases and J by 0 bases, with 14 bases between. CDR1 and CDR2 from the germline V gene are SEHNR and FQNEAQ (reference sequence). CDR3 residues: CASSAGPIFSNQPQHF. The CDR3 nucleotides are TGTGCCAGCAGCGCCGGACCTATCTTTAGCAATCAGCCCCAGCATTTT.

This chain connects TRBV7-9 to TRBJ2-1, with 9 bases that match TRBD2. Germline-derived CDR1 and CDR2 are SEHNR and FQNEAQ (reference sequence). The ends lost 5 bases at V and 8 bases at J; junction bases unmatched: 13. The CDR3 length is 16 residues. The CDR3 coding sequence is TGTGCCAGCAGCCATTCTGGGGCGGGAGGGCCAGATGAGCAGTTCTTC. It encodes CASSHSGAGGPDEQFF.

The table lists this clone with a count of one. The rearrangement uses TRBV7-9 and TRBJ2-1; the D is unclear. V was trimmed by 2 bases and J by 5 bases, leaving 13 bases between them. The CDR3 is made up of 15 amino acids. From germline, CDR1 is SEHNR and CDR2 FQNEAQ (reference sequence). In nucleotides, the CDR3 is TGTGCCAGCAGCTTAAGAGACTCTGGGGACAATGAGCAGTTCTTC. Translated: CASSLRDSGDNEQFF. The full variable domain, rest sourced from reference TRBV7-9 and TRBJ2-1, is DTGVSQNPRHKITKRGQNVTFRCDPISEHNRLYWYRQTLGQGPEFLTYFQNEAQLEKSRLLSDRFSAERPKGSFSTLEIQRTEQGDSAMYLCASSLRDSGDNEQFFGPGTRLTVL.

The chain uses TRBV19 and TRBJ1-2, with D unclear. This CDR3 region has 14 residues. V was clipped by 2 bases and J by 5 bases, with 12 bases between them. Germline assignment: CDR1 LNHDA and CDR2 SQIVND (reference sequence). DNA for the CDR3: TGTGCCAGTAGTATACCGGGGTTACGGTATGGCTACACCTTC. Amino acids: CASSIPGLRYGYTF.

V and J are TRBV10-3 and TRBJ1-1; possibly TRBD1 for D (5 bases). Trimming stripped 6 bases from V and 5 bases from J, with 10 bases between. The CDR3 loop spans 12 amino acids. Germline CDR1 reads ENHRY; CDR2 reads SYGVKD. The CDR3 nucleotides are TGTGCCATCAGGGGGCAAGGAACTGAAGCTTTCTTT. It translates to CAIRGQGTEAFF.

This clone was found many times. V gene TRBV27 combines with J gene TRBJ2-3, with 12 bases matching TRBD2. J gave up 7 bases and V 5 bases, and 7 bases lay outside the gene matches. This CDR3 is built from 15 residues. CDR1 and CDR2 (germline): MNHEY, SMNVEV (reference sequence). CDR3 DNA sequence: TGTGCCAGCAGTGTCCTAGCGGGAGGGCATTATACGCAGTATTTT. Protein product: CASSVLAGGHYTQYF.

The chain recombines TRBV19 with TRBJ1-1; D remains ambiguous. The germline V and J ends were trimmed by 5 bases and 0 bases, with 16 bases remaining between them. Germline V lookup: CDR1 LNHDA, CDR2 SQIVND (reference sequence). CDR3 length equals 16 residues. CDR3 in DNA: TGTGCCAGTAGTCTCCGGGTCTATCGCATGAACACTGAAGCTTTCTTT. This codes for CASSLRVYRMNTEAFF.